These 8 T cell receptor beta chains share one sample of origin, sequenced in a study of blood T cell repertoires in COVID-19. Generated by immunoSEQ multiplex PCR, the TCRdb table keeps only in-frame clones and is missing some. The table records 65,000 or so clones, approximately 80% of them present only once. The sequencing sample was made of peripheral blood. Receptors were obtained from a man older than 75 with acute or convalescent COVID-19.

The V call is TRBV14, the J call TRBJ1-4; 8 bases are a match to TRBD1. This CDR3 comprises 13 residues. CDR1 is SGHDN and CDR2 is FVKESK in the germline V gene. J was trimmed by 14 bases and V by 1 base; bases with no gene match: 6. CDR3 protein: CASSQAHRGALFF. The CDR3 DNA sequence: TGTGCCAGCAGCCAAGCCCACAGGGGGGCCCTGTTTTTT.

The CDR3 DNA follows: TGTGCCAGCAACCCCGGGACACACCTAGGTAAGGCTCCCCAGCATTTT. As protein: CASNPGTHLGKAPQHF. The chain carries TRBV6-8 and TRBJ1-5, with D maybe TRBD1 (6 bases). The CDR3 is made up of 16 amino acids. The ends were cut back, 7 bases at V and 10 bases at J, with 26 bases in the middle. The germline gives CDR1 MNHGY, CDR2 SAAAGT.

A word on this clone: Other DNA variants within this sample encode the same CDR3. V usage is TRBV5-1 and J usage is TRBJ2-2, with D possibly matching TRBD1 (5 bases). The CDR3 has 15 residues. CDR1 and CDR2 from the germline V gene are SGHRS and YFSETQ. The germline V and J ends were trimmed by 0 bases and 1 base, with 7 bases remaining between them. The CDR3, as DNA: TGCGCCAGCAGCTTGGCTCAGGGGAACACCGGGGAGCTGTTTTTT. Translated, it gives CASSLAQGNTGELFF.

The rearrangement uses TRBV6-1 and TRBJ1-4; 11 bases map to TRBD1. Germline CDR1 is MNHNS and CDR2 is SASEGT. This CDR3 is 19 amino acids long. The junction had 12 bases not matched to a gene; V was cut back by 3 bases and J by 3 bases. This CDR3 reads CASSEAGTGGVGANEKLFF. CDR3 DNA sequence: TGTGCCAGCAGTGAGGCGGGGACAGGGGGGGTCGGGGCTAATGAAAAACTGTTTTTT.

The CDR3 sequence: CASSAEGFSNTEAFF. Written as DNA, the CDR3 is TGCGCCAGCAGCGCGGAAGGCTTCTCGAACACTGAAGCTTTCTTT. This chain uses TRBV5-1 with TRBJ1-1, with no clear D. Germline CDR1 and CDR2: SGHRS and YFSETQ. The CDR3 length is 15 residues. With 4 bases removed from V and 1 base from J, the gap between germline ends came to 14 bases. Drawing the rest from reference TRBV5-1 and TRBJ1-1, the complete variable domain is KAGVTQTPRYLIKTRGQQVTLSCSPISGHRSVSWYQQTPGQGLQFLFEYFSETQRNKGNFPGRFSGRQFSNSRSEMNVSTLELGDSALYLCASSAEGFSNTEAFFGQGTRLTVV.

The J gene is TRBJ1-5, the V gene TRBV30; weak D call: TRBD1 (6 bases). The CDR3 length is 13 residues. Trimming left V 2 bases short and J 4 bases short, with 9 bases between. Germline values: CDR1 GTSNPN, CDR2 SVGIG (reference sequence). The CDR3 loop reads CAWSQQGNQPQHF. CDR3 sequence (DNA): TGTGCCTGGAGTCAACAGGGAAATCAGCCCCAGCATTTT. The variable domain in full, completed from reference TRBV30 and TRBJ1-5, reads SQTIHQWPATLVQPVGSPLSLECTVEGTSNPNLYWYRQAAGRGLQLLFYSVGIGQISSEVPQNLSASRPQDRQFILSSKKLLLSDSGFYLCAWSQQGNQPQHFGDGTRLSIL.

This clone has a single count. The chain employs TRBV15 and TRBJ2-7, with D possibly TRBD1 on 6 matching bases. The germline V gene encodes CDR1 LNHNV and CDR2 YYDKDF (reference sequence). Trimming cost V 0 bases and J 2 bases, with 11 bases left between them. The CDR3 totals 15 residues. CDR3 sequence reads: CATSRDLQGTYEQYF. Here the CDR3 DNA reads TGTGCCACCAGCAGAGATCTACAGGGTACCTACGAGCAGTACTTC.

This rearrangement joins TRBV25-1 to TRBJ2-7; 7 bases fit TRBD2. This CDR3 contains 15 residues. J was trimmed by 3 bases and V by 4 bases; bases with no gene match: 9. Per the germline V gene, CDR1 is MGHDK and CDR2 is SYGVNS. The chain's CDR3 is CASSGGGGSVYEQYF. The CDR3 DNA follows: TGTGCCAGCAGTGGTGGCGGGGGATCTGTCTACGAGCAGTACTTC.